The rows below give T cell receptor beta chains drawn from one sample of a study of blood T cell repertoires in COVID-19. The protocol was immunoSEQ multiplex PCR, while the TCRdb copy is restricted to in-frame clones and leaves out a portion. Of about 440,000 clones detected, approximately 90% appear once; the ten largest clones hold about 2.1%. Source material: PBMCs or T cells enriched from blood (not recorded which). The source of these receptors is a woman between 18 and 29 years old with acute COVID-19. Both conserved end residues are part of each CDR3. D genes are given only for firm matches. Size tells how often a clone was seen (once, few, many) or the class of an expanded clone, and some rows leave it out.

clone_size j_call v_call d_call cdr3_nt cdr3_aa
- TRBJ2-5 TRBV21-1 - TGTGCCAGCAGCAAAGCGCTGAGGAGGGAGACCCAGTACTTC CASSKALRRETQYF
- TRBJ1-1 TRBV3-1/TRBV3-2 TRBD1 TGTGCCAGCAGTCACGGGACAGGTGGCGAAGCTTTCTTT CASSHGTGGEAFF
- TRBJ1-2 TRBV9 - TGTGCCAGCAGCGTAGATCGCCTAAGGGGCTATGGCTACACCTTC CASSVDRLRGYGYTF
- TRBJ1-1 TRBV29-1 - TGCAGCGTTGAATTAGGGGGGGCTAGGGCTTTCTTT CSVELGGARAFF
- TRBJ2-3 TRBV7-6 - TGTGCCAGCAGCTTTTATTCTAGCGTTAAAGATACGCAGTATTTT CASSFYSSVKDTQYF
- TRBJ1-2 TRBV3-1/TRBV3-2 - TGTGCCAGCAGCCAAGGGACAACAGCTAACTATGGCTACACCTTC CASSQGTTANYGYTF
- TRBJ2-3 TRBV10-1 TRBD1 TGCGCCACCAATAAACAGGGGAAAGATACGCAGTATTTT CATNKQGKDTQYF
- TRBJ2-7 TRBV3-1/TRBV3-2 TRBD1 TGTGCCAGCAGCGACTGGGACAGGGAGTACGAGCAGTACTTC CASSDWDREYEQYF
- TRBJ1-2 TRBV18 - TGTGCCAGCTCCCAAAATAGACGGGGAAACTATGGCTACACCTTC CASSQNRRGNYGYTF
- TRBJ1-2 TRBV6-2/TRBV6-3 - TGTGCCAGCAGTTATAGTAAGAACTATGGCTACACCTTC CASSYSKNYGYTF
- TRBJ1-1 TRBV4-1 - TGCGCCAGCAGCCAAGGGGTGGGGGCAACTAACACTGAAGCTTTCTTT CASSQGVGATNTEAFF
- TRBJ1-2 TRBV6-1 TRBD1 TGTGCCAGCGGAGACAGGGCGAGATCCCATGGCTACACCTTC CASGDRARSHGYTF
- TRBJ1-6 TRBV6-5 TRBD1 TGTGCCACCAGGAGGGTAGGGACAGCAAATGCTCCCCTCCACTTT CATRRVGTANAPLHF
- TRBJ2-7 TRBV6-1 - TGTGCCAGCAGTGAAGCGGTTCGCAGGGAGCAGTACTTC CASSEAVRREQYF
- TRBJ1-1 TRBV5-4 - TGTGCCAGCAGCTTACCAGGGAACACTGAAGCTTTCTTT CASSLPGNTEAFF
- TRBJ2-1 TRBV4-3 TRBD2 TGCGCCAGCAGCCAAGATGCGGGAGAGGTCAATGAGCAGTTCTTC CASSQDAGEVNEQFF
- TRBJ2-5 TRBV28 TRBD1 TGTGCCAGCAGTTCACAGGGGTATTTCCAAGAGACCCAGTACTTC CASSSQGYFQETQYF
- TRBJ2-1 TRBV5-5 TRBD2 TGTGCCAGCAGCTTGTCTAGCGGGAGAACTAATGAGCAGTTCTTC CASSLSSGRTNEQFF
- TRBJ1-4 TRBV5-1 - TGCGCCAGCAGCCCCGCCGGGAGGAGAGATGAAAAACTGTTTTTT CASSPAGRRDEKLFF
- TRBJ2-2 TRBV5-1 - TGCGCCAGCAGCTTGGCGGGGGACGGGGAGCTGTTTTTT CASSLAGDGELFF
few TRBJ2-2 TRBV19 TRBD2 TGTGCCAGTAGTATATTGGCGGGAGTCCCCACCGGGGAGCTGTTTTTT CASSILAGVPTGELFF
- TRBJ2-7 TRBV12-3/TRBV12-4 TRBD1 TGTGCCAGCAGTGGGACAGTAGCCTACGAGCAGTACTTC CASSGTVAYEQYF